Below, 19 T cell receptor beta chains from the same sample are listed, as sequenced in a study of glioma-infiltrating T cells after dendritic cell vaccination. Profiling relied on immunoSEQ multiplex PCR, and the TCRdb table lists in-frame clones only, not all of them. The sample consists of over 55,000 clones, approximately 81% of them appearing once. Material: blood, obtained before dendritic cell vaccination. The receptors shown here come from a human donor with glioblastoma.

The CDR3 region is CASSESGKEPQHF. The CDR3 DNA reads TGTGCCAGCAGTGAATCGGGGAAGGAGCCCCAGCATTTT. The chain employs TRBV25-1 and TRBJ1-5, with no clear D. V gave up 1 base and J gave up 8 bases, with 9 bases separating them. Germline CDR1 and CDR2: MGHDK and SYGVNS. This CDR3 comprises 13 residues.

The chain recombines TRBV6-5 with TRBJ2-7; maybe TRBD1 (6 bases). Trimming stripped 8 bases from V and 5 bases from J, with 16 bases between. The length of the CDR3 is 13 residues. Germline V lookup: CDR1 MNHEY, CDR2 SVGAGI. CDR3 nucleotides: TGTGCCAGCGGTATTAACAGGGCCCACGAGCAGTACTTC. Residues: CASGINRAHEQYF.

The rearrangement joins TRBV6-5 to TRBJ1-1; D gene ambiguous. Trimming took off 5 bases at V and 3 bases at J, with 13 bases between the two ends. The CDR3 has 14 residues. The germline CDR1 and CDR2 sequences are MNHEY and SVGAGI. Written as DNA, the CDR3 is TGTGCCAGCAGTCCGGGGTCAAGGGACACTGAAGCTTTCTTT. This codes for CASSPGSRDTEAFF.

The CDR3 here is CASSPTQRHLSNTIYF. The DNA for the CDR3 is TGTGCCAGCAGCCCAACACAGAGACATCTTTCAAACACCATATATTTT. The chain employs TRBV9 and TRBJ1-3; D gene unclear. Trimming took 4 bases from V and 6 from J, leaving 20 bases between them. The length of the CDR3 is 16 residues. The germline CDR1 and CDR2 sequences are SGDLS and YYNGEE.

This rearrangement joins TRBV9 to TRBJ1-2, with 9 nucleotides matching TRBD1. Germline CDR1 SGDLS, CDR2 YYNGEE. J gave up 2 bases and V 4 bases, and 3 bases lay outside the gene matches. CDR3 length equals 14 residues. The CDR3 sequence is CASSRGQGNYGYTF. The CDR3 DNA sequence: TGTGCCAGCAGCAGGGGACAGGGAAACTATGGCTACACCTTC.

CDR3 sequence: CASSTSRDRVWGYTF. The CDR3 DNA is TGTGCCAGCAGTACGTCCCGGGACAGGGTTTGGGGCTACACCTTC. The chain carries TRBV27 and TRBJ1-2, with 9 bases matching TRBD1. CDR3 length: 15 amino acids. V dropped 5 bases and J dropped 8; count of bases not matched to a gene: 12. The germline V gene encodes CDR1 MNHEY and CDR2 SMNVEV (reference sequence).

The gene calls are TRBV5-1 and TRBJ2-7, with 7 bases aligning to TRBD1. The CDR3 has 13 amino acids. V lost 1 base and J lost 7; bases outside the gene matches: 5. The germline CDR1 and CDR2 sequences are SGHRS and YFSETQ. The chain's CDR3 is CASSLKGAGEQYF. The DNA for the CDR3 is TGCGCCAGCAGCTTGAAGGGGGCTGGAGAGCAGTACTTC.

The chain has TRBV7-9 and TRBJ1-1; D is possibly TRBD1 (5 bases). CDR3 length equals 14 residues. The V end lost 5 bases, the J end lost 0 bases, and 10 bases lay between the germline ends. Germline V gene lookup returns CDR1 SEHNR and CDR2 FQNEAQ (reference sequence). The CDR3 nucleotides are TGTGCCAGCAGCCGGGGGGGGTTGAACACTGAAGCTTTCTTT. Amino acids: CASSRGGLNTEAFF.

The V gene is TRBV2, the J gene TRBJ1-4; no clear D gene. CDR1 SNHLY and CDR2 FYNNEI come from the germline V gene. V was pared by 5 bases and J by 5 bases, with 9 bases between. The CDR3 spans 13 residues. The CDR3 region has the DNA TGTGCCAGCAGTCCCCGACTAAATGAAAAACTGTTTTTT. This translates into CASSPRLNEKLFF.

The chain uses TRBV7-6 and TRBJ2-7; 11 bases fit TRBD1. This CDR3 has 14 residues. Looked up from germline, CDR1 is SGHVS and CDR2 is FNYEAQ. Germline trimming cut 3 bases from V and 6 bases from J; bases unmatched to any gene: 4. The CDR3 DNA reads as TGTGCCAGCAGCTTCGGACAGGGGGCGGGCGAGCAGTACTTC. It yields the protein CASSFGQGAGEQYF.

In DNA, the CDR3 is TGTGCCAGCAGCTTAGGTTCAGGCAATGGCTACACCTTC. It codes for CASSLGSGNGYTF. This rearrangement joins TRBV7-2 to TRBJ1-2; D gene uncertain. CDR1 SGHTA and CDR2 FQGNSA come from the germline V gene. CDR3 size: 13 residues. The ends were cut back, 1 base at V and 6 bases at J, with 9 bases in the middle.

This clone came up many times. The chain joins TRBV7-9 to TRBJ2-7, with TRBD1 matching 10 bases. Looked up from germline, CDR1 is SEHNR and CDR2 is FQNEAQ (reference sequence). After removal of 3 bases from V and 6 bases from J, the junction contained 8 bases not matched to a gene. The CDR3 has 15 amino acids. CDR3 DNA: TGTGCCAGCAGCTTTGATGGGACAGGGGAATTCGAGCAGTACTTC. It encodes CASSFDGTGEFEQYF.

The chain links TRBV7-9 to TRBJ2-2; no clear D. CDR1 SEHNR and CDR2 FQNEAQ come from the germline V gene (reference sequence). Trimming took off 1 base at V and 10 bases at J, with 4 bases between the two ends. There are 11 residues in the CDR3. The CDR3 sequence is CASSLGPELFF. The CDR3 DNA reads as TGTGCCAGCAGCTTAGGGCCGGAGCTGTTTTTT.

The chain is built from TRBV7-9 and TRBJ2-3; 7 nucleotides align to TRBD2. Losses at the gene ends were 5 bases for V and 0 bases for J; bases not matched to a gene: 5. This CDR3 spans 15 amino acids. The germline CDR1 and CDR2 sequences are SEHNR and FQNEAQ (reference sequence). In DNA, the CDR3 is TGTGCCAGCAGCAACCCAGCGGGGAGCACAGATACGCAGTATTTT. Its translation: CASSNPAGSTDTQYF.

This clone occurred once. The CDR3 protein is CASRTVSRSGANVLTF. The CDR3 DNA reads TGTGCCAGCCGGACAGTTTCGCGGTCTGGGGCCAACGTCCTGACTTTC. This chain uses TRBV5-6 with TRBJ2-6, with TRBD1 as a possible D gene (6 bases). CDR1 is SGHDT and CDR2 is YYEEEE in the germline V gene. Trimming took 7 bases from V and 1 from J, leaving 15 bases between them. This CDR3 spans 16 amino acids. The complete variable domain, with remaining parts taken from reference TRBV5-6 and TRBJ2-6, reads DAGVTQSPTHLIKTRGQQVTLRCSPKSGHDTVSWYQQALGQGPQFIFQYYEEEERQRGNFPDRFSGHQFPNYSSELNVNALLLGDSALYLCASRTVSRSGANVLTFGAGSRLTVL.

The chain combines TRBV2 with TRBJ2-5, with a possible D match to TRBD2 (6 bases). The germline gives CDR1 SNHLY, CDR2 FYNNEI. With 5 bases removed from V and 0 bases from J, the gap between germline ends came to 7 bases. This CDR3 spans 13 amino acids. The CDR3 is CASSRDYQETQYF. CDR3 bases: TGTGCCAGCAGTAGGGACTACCAAGAGACCCAGTACTTC.

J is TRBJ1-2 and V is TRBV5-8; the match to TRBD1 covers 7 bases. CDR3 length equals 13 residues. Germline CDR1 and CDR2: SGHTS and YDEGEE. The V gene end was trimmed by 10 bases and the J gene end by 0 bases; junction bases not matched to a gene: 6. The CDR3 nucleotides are TGTGCCTCCCGACAGGGTGCTAACTATGGCTACACCTTC. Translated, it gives CASRQGANYGYTF.

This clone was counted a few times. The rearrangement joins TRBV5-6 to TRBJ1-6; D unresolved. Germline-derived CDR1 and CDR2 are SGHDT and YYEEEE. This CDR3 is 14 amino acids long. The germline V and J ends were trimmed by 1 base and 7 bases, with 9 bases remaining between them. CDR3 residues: CASSLFQKNSPLHF. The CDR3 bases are TGTGCCAGCAGCTTGTTTCAGAAAAATTCACCCCTCCACTTT.

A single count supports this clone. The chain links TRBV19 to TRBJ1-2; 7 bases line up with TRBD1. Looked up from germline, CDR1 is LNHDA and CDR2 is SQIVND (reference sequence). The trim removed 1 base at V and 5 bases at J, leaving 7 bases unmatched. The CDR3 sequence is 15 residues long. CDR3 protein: CASSIGATGSYGYTF. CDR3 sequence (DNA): TGTGCCAGTAGTATAGGGGCGACAGGGTCGTATGGCTACACCTTC.